This is a list of T cell receptor beta chains from one sample in a study of T cell repertoires in cytomegalovirus infection. TCRdb fed the reads into MiXCR, producing one record per CDR3 protein. The table includes roughly 990,000 distinct CDR3 sequences, roughly a third detected once. These TCRs' antigens remain unknown. Here the sequenced sample was cultured CD8+ T cells from PBMCs, taken from culture after CMV antigen stimulation. The receptors were sampled from a human donor in good health (CMV status not recorded). Some clones in this sample may be carry-over from other donors' samples. Each CDR3 is given with its conserved first and last residue.

v_gene	j_gene	CDR3aa
TRBV7-6	TRBJ1-2	CASSAQGRENYGYTF
TRBV7-6	TRBJ1-6	CANSYTGGGSPLHF
TRBV6-6	TRBJ1-2	CASSTDRNYGYTF
TRBV6-5	TRBJ2-5	CASCTRQGGRETQYF
TRBV6-2/TRBV6-3	TRBJ1-2	CASSYGTGTGNGYTF
TRBV5-5	TRBJ2-7	CASSFGDPYEQYF
TRBV7-9	TRBJ2-1	CASSLGRVLGHTGQFF
TRBV10-2	TRBJ2-3	CASSESSGGAADTQYF
TRBV6-2/TRBV6-3	TRBJ1-5	CAIWGRDRGEYQPQHF
TRBV6-5	TRBJ2-1	CASSYGRYNEQFF
TRBV5-1	TRBJ2-6	CASSSSYEGSGANVLTF
TRBV11-2	TRBJ1-1	CASSLSGGPITEAFF
TRBV20-1	TRBJ2-2	CSARDRSGGLTGEPFF
TRBV6-5	TRBJ2-1	CASSYWQGDNEQFF
TRBV9	TRBJ2-5	CASSVTGEDQAETQYF
TRBV7-2	TRBJ2-7	CASSSGTSGGVLEQYF
TRBV7-2	TRBJ1-5	CASSQYIGADQPQHF
TRBV20-1	TRBJ2-1	CSASWDSTYNEQFF
TRBV19	TRBJ2-1	CASSRGGGNGPFF
TRBV12-3/TRBV12-4	TRBJ2-7	CASSSSSRATYEQYF
TRBV7-2	TRBJ2-4	CASSLDGPKNIQYF
TRBV24-1	TRBJ2-7	CATSDSTYLGRGKNYEQYF
TRBV7-9	TRBJ2-1	CASSPPEASSDEQFF
TRBV12-3/TRBV12-4	TRBJ1-1	CASNLGGMNTEAFF
TRBV2	TRBJ1-6	CASSPLGGDSPLHF
TRBV2	TRBJ1-1	CASIPWRGQRNTEAFF
TRBV7-2	TRBJ2-3	CASSLRGLSTDTQYF
TRBV29-1	TRBJ2-7	CSARGGYDEQYF
TRBV7-9	TRBJ2-1	CASSQTGSGYNEQFF
TRBV6-5	TRBJ1-1	CASTPYYTGLGAFF
TRBV7-2	TRBJ2-6	CASSQGVFGANVLTF
TRBV15	TRBJ1-1	CATSRDRGPPNTEAFF
TRBV7-9	TRBJ2-7	CASSSASATTFSYEQYF
TRBV28	TRBJ2-3	CASSSQYGDTQYF
TRBV7-2	TRBJ2-2	CASSFNTGAGLFF
TRBV12-5	TRBJ2-1	CASGSPTGGLGNEQFF
TRBV12-3/TRBV12-4	TRBJ1-1	CASSFGTEANLGTEAFF
TRBV5-6	TRBJ1-2	CASSPTPGQPNYGYTF
TRBV10-3	TRBJ2-1	CAISPRGYNEQFF
TRBV24-1	TRBJ2-1	CATSDLRVGGEKEQFF
TRBV28	TRBJ1-4	CASSLYAQDSATNEKLFF
TRBV7-6	TRBJ1-1	CASSSRRDRNREEAFF
TRBV7-6	TRBJ1-5	CASSLAPLGDGNQPQHF
TRBV10-3	TRBJ2-1	CAISESGSTDEQFF
TRBV4-1	TRBJ2-3	CASSPTGGFTDTQYF
TRBV2	TRBJ2-7	CATKRGDSYEQYF
TRBV27	TRBJ2-1	CASSHWTGVYNEQFF
TRBV11-2	TRBJ2-5	CASTQGLAGGQVWETQYF
TRBV7-8	TRBJ1-1	CASSLGGKGYGYTEAFF
TRBV4-1	TRBJ1-5	CASSQGHRVSNQPQHF
TRBV29-1	TRBJ2-1	CSVDSSLLAGVLHNEQFF
TRBV7-6	TRBJ2-2	CATQGNTGELFF
TRBV7-3	TRBJ2-1	CASSSEIPGQGNNEQFF
TRBV7-9	TRBJ1-2	CASSPPNVGGDGYTF
TRBV6-1	TRBJ1-5	CASTEGFQPQHF
TRBV5-5	TRBJ2-4	CASSLRDGKNIQYF
TRBV6-8	TRBJ1-1	CASSESGTVTEAFF